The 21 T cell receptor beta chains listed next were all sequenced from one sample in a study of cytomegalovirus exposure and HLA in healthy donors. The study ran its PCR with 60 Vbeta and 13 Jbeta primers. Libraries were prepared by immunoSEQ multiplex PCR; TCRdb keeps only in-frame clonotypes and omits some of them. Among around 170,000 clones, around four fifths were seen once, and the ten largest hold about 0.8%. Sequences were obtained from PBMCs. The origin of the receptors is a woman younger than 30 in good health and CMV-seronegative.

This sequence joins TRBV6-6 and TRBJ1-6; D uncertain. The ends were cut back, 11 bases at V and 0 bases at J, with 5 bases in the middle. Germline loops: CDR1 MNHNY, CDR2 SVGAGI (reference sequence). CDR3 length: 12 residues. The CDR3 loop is CAGSSYNSPLHF. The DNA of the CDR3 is TGTGCCGGGAGCTCCTATAATTCACCCCTCCACTTT.

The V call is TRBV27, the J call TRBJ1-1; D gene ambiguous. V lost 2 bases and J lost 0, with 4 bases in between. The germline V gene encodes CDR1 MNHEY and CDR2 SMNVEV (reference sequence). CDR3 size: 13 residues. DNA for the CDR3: TGTGCCAGCAGTTTACTCTTGAACACTGAAGCTTTCTTT. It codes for CASSLLLNTEAFF.

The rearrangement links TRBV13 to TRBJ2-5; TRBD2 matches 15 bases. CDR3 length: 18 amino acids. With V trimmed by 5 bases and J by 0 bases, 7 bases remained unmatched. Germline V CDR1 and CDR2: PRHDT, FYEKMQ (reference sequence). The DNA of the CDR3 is TGTGCCAGCAGCGTGTGGGGACTAGCGGGGGGAAACCAAGAGACCCAGTACTTC. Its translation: CASSVWGLAGGNQETQYF. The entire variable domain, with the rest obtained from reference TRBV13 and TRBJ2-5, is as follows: AAGVIQSPRHLIKEKRETATLKCYPIPRHDTVYWYQQGPGQDPQFLISFYEKMQSDKGSIPDRFSAQQFSDYHSELNMSSLELGDSALYFCASSVWGLAGGNQETQYFGPGTRLLVL.

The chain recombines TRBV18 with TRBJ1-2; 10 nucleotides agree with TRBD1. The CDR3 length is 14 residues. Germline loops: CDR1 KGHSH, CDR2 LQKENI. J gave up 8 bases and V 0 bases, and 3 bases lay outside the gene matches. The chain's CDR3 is CASSPPGTGDGYTF. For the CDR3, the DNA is TGTGCCAGCTCACCACCCGGGACAGGGGACGGCTACACCTTC.

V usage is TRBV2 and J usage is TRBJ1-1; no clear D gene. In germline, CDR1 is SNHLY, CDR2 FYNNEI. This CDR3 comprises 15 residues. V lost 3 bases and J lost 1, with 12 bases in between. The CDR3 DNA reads TGTGCCAGCAGTGATACCCCGTGGGCGAACACTGAAGCTTTCTTT. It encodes CASSDTPWANTEAFF.

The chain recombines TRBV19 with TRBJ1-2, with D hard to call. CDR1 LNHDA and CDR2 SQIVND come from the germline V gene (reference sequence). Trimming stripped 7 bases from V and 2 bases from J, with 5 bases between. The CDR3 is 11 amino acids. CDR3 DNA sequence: TGTGCCAGTACGGGAAACTATGGCTACACCTTC. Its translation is CASTGNYGYTF.

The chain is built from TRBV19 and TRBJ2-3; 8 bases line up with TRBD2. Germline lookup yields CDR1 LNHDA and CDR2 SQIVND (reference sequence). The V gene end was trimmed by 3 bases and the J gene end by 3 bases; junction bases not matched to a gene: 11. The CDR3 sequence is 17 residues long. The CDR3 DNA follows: TGTGCCAGTAGTATCGACCTGGGGGCTAGCGGGACAGATACGCAGTATTTT. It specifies CASSIDLGASGTDTQYF.

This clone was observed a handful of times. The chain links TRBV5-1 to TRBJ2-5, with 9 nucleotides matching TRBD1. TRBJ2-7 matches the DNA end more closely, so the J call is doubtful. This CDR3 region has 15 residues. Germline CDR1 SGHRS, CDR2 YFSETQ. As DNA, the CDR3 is TGCGCCAGCAGCTTGCCCGGGACAGGGATCCACGAGCAGTACTTC. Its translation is CASSLPGTGIHEQYF.

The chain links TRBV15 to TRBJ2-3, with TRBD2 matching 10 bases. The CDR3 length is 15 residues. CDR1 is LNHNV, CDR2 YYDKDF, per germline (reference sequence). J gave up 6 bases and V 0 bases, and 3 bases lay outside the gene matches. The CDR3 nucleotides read TGTGCCACCAGCAGAGATCTAGCGGGAGTTGATACGCAGTATTTT. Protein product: CATSRDLAGVDTQYF.

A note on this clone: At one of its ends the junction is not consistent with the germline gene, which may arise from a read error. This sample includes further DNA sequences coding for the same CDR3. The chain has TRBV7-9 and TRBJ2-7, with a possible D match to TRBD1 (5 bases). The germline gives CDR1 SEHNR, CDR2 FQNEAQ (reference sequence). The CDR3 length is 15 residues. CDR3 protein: CASSLAPGREYEQYF. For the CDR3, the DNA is TGTGCCAGCAGCTTAGCTCCAGGGCGTGAATACGAGCAGTATTTC. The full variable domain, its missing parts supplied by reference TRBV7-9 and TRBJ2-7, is DTGVSQNPRHKITKRGQNVTFRCDPISEHNRLYWYRQTLGQGPEFLTYFQNEAQLEKSRLLSDRFSAERPKGSFSTLEIQRTEQGDSAMYLCASSLAPGREYEQYFGPGTRLTVT.

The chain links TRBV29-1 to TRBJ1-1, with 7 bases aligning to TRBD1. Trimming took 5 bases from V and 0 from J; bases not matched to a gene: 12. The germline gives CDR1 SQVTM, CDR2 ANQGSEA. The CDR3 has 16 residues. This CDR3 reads CSVPRQGQRMNTEAFF. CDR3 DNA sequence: TGCAGCGTTCCCAGACAGGGCCAAAGGATGAACACTGAAGCTTTCTTT.

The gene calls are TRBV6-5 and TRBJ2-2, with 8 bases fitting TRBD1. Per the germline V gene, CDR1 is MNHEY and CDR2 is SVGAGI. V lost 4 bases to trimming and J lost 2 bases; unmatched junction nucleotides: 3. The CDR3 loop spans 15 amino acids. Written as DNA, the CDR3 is TGTGCCAGCAGTTGGCAGGGGGCTAACACCGGGGAGCTGTTTTTT. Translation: CASSWQGANTGELFF.

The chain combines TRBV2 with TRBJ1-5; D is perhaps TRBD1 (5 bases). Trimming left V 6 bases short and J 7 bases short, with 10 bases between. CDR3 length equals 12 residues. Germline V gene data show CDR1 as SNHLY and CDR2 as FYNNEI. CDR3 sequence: CASRRDYQPQHF. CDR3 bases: TGTGCCAGCAGGAGGGACTACCAGCCCCAGCATTTT.

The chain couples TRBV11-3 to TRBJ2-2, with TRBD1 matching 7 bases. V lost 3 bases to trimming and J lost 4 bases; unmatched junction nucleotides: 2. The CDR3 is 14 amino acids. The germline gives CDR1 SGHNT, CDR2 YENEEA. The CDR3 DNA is TGTGCCAGCAGCTTTGCAGGGGGCACCGGGGAGCTGTTTTTT. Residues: CASSFAGGTGELFF.

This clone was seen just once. This chain's CDR3 is CASSRQGGSYNSPLHF. CDR3 nucleotide sequence: TGTGCCAGCAGCCGACAGGGGGGCTCCTATAATTCACCCCTCCACTTT. The chain employs TRBV14 and TRBJ1-6, with 9 bases matching TRBD1. The junction had 1 base not matched to a gene; V was cut back by 4 bases and J by 0 bases. Per the germline V gene, CDR1 is SGHDN and CDR2 is FVKESK. The CDR3 runs to 16 residues.

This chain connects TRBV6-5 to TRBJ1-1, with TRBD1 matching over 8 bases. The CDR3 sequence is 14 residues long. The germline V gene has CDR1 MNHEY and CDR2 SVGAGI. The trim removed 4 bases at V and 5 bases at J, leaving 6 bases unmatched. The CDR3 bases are TGTGCCAGCAGTTTTCGGACAGGGAATACTGAAGCTTTCTTT. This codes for CASSFRTGNTEAFF.

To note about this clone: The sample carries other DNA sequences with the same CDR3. The CDR3, as DNA: TGTGCCAGCAGCTTAAGGACAGACGTTAATGAAAAACTGTTTTTT. Translation gives CASSLRTDVNEKLFF. The rearrangement uses TRBV7-2 and TRBJ1-4; D is possibly TRBD1 (6 bases). The CDR3 totals 15 residues. CDR1 and CDR2 (germline): SGHTA, FQGNSA. V shed 2 bases and J shed 4 bases, with 11 bases lying between them.

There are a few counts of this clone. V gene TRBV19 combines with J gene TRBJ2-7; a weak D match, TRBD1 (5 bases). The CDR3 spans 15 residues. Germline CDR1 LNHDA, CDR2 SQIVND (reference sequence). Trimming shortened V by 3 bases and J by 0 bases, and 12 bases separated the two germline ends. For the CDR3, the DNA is TGTGCCAGTAGTATTAGGACACCCTACTCCTACGAGCAGTACTTC. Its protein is CASSIRTPYSYEQYF.

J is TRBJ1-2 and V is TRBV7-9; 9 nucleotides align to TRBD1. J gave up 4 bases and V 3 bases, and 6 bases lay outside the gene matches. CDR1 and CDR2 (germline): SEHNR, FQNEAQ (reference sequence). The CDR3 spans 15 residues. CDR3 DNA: TGTGCCAGCAGCTTCTGGGACAGGGCGCCCTATGGCTACACCTTC. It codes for CASSFWDRAPYGYTF.

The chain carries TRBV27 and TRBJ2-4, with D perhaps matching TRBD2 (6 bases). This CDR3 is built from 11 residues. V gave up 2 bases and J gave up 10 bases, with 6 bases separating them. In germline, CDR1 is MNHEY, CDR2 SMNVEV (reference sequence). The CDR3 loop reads CASSLGGIQYF. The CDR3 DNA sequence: TGTGCCAGCAGTTTAGGGGGGATTCAGTACTTC.

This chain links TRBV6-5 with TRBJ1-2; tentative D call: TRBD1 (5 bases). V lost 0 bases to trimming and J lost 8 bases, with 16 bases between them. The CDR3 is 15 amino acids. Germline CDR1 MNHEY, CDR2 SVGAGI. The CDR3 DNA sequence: TGTGCCAGCAGTTACTCCCAACAGGACCCGCGAGGCTACACCTTC. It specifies CASSYSQQDPRGYTF.